This TCR beta chain was identified in a study of cytomegalovirus exposure and HLA in healthy donors. In the PCR, 60 Vbeta and 13 Jbeta primers were used. The method was immunoSEQ multiplex PCR; TCRdb's version includes in-frame clones alone and lacks a portion of them. The repertoire consists of 100,000 to 150,000 clones, with about two thirds occurring once and the leading ten covering 4.5% to 5%. Study-wide results and caveats: A prior analysis recorded that most TCR beta V segments were productive about 87% or about 30% of the time. Common viral pathogens seemed, in a later analysis, to connect with several of the most significant clusters. Most TCR sequences showed up rarely, but some public TCRs showed up in many donors.

From germline, CDR1 is MNHEY and CDR2 SVGAGI. The junction had 4 bases not matched to a gene; V was cut back by 2 bases and J by 4 bases. CDR3 length equals 16 residues. In the case of this clone: Its antigen remains unidentified.

Healthy bone marrow donors made up the donor group. The sequencing sample was made of PBMCs. The TCR sequence derives from a man between 60 and 70 years old in good health and CMV-seropositive. The chain recombines TRBV6-5 with TRBJ2-1, with TRBD2 matching 11 bases. The CDR3 sequence: CASSYALAGGYNEQFF. CDR3 sequence (DNA): TGTGCCAGCAGTTACGCCTTAGCGGGGGGGTACAATGAGCAGTTCTTC.